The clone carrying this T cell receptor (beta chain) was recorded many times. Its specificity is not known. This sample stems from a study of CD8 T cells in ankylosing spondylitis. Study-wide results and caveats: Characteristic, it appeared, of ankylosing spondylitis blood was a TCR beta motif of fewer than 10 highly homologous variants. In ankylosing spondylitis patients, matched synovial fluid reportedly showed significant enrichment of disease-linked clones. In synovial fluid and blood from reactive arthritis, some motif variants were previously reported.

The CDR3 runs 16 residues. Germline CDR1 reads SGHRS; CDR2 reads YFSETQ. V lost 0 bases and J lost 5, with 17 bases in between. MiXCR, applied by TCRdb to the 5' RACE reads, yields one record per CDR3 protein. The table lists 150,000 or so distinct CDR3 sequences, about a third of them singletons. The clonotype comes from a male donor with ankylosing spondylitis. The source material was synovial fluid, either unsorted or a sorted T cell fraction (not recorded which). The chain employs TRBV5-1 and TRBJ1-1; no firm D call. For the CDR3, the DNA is TGCGCCAGCAGCTTGGGGACGCCGTTTTCGGATACTGAAGCTTTCTTT. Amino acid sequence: CASSLGTPFSDTEAFF.